The 31 T cell receptor beta chains given below trace back to one sample, sequenced in a study of STAT3 mutations in large granular lymphocyte leukemia. No antigen has been identified for these receptors. Regarding the study as a whole: At least one immunodominant TCR beta clonotype appeared in every T-cell large granular lymphocyte leukemia patient.

Assay: immunoSEQ multiplex PCR; the TCRdb copy retains only in-frame clones and omits some. In the table there are around 9,100 clones, more than 85% of which are singletons. The sequenced sample was peripheral blood mononuclear cells. The receptors come from a man aged 55 to 69 with T-cell large granular lymphocyte leukemia. Some clones in this sample may be carry-over from other donors' samples.

The rearrangement joins TRBV19 to TRBJ1-4; TRBD1 might be the D (6 bases). Between the trimmed V and J ends, which lost 5 bases and 7 bases, there was a span of 11 bases. Germline loops: CDR1 LNHDA, CDR2 SQIVND (reference sequence). The CDR3 is 13 amino acids. The CDR3 nucleotides are TGTGCCAGTAGTTCTCGGACAGTTGAAAAACTGTTTTTT. As protein: CASSSRTVEKLFF.

A single count supports this clone. The J gene is TRBJ2-3, the V gene TRBV29-1; D assignment may be TRBD1 or TRBD2 (5 bases each). Between the trimmed V and J ends, which lost 8 bases and 4 bases, there was a span of 10 bases. The CDR3 is 11 residues long. CDR1 is SQVTM and CDR2 is ANQGSEA in the germline V gene. The CDR3, as DNA: TGCAGCCCCCGGGACCCAGATACGCAGTATTTT. Translation: CSPRDPDTQYF.

DNA of the CDR3: TGTGCCAGCAGCCAAGGCCCTACTAGCGGGAGGAACAGGAATGAGCAGTTCTTC. It translates to CASSQGPTSGRNRNEQFF. The chain has TRBV7-9 and TRBJ2-1; 12 bases align to TRBD2. After removal of 5 bases from V and 7 bases from J, the junction contained 15 bases not matched to a gene. The germline CDR1 and CDR2 sequences are SEHNR and FQNEAQ (reference sequence). CDR3 length: 18 residues.

With regard to this clone: Other DNA variants within this sample encode the same CDR3. This chain joins TRBV7-9 and TRBJ2-5; no firm D call. Per germline, CDR1 SEHNR and CDR2 FQNEAQ (reference sequence). Deletions cut 2 bases from V and 5 bases from J, with 3 bases between. This CDR3 has 11 residues. The CDR3 DNA reads as TGTGCCAGCAGCTTACAGGAGACCCAGTACTTC. Translation: CASSLQETQYF.

V usage is TRBV19 and J usage is TRBJ1-2; weak D call: TRBD1 (6 bases). Germline lookup yields CDR1 LNHDA and CDR2 SQIVND (reference sequence). Trimming cost V 5 bases and J 0 bases, with 16 bases left between them. This CDR3 is 16 amino acids long. The CDR3 reads CASSPYGGGTNYGYTF. DNA for the CDR3: TGTGCCAGTAGTCCCTACGGAGGGGGAACTAACTATGGCTACACCTTC. The complete variable domain, with remaining parts taken from reference TRBV19 and TRBJ1-2, reads DGGITQSPKYLFRKEGQNVTLSCEQNLNHDAMYWYRQDPGQGLRLIYYSQIVNDFQKGDIAEGYSVSREKKESFPLTVTSAQKNPTAFYLCASSPYGGGTNYGYTFGSGTRLTVV.

The V gene is TRBV7-9, the J gene TRBJ2-6, with D possibly being TRBD1 (6 bases). This CDR3 is 18 amino acids long. V was trimmed by 5 bases and J by 0 bases, leaving 17 bases between them. The germline V gene has CDR1 SEHNR and CDR2 FQNEAQ (reference sequence). Here the CDR3 reads CASSPGTLTHSGANVLTF. CDR3 sequence (DNA): TGTGCCAGCAGCCCCGGGACACTCACTCACTCTGGGGCCAACGTCCTGACTTTC.

The rearrangement links TRBV5-1 to TRBJ2-5; a weak D match, TRBD1 (6 bases). This CDR3 comprises 13 residues. Germline CDR1 is SGHRS and CDR2 is YFSETQ. V lost 2 bases and J 4 bases, leaving 9 bases between the germline ends. CDR3 sequence reads: CASSLEGGETQYF. The CDR3 bases are TGCGCCAGCAGCTTAGAAGGGGGAGAGACCCAGTACTTC.

This chain uses TRBV27 with TRBJ2-7; D uncertain. Trimming stripped 0 bases from V and 2 bases from J, with 11 bases between. CDR1 MNHEY and CDR2 SMNVEV come from the germline V gene (reference sequence). The CDR3 is 15 residues long. CDR3 protein: CASSLSFSSTYEQYF. CDR3 nucleotides: TGTGCCAGCAGTTTATCGTTTTCCTCCACCTACGAGCAGTACTTC.

The chain carries TRBV27 and TRBJ2-7; no clear D. Trimming left V 4 bases short and J 7 bases short, with 17 bases between. In germline, CDR1 is MNHEY, CDR2 SMNVEV (reference sequence). This CDR3 is 14 amino acids long. The CDR3 region is CASSSGSYLGEQYF. DNA of the CDR3: TGTGCCAGCAGTTCTGGGTCATACCTAGGTGAGCAGTACTTC.

J is TRBJ2-7 and V is TRBV7-2, with D hard to call. The germline V and J ends were trimmed by 2 bases and 5 bases, with 16 bases remaining between them. The CDR3 runs to 15 residues. From germline, CDR1 is SGHTA and CDR2 FQGNSA. DNA of the CDR3: TGTGCCAGCAGCTTATCTCCCCGAGGTAGCCACGAGCAGTACTTC. Translating gives CASSLSPRGSHEQYF. Filled out from reference TRBV7-2 and TRBJ2-7, the complete variable domain reads GAGVSQSPSNKVTEKGKDVELRCDPISGHTALYWYRQSLGQGLEFLIYFQGNSAPDKSGLPSDRFSAERTGGSVSTLTIQRTQQEDSAVYLCASSLSPRGSHEQYFGPGTRLTVT.

The chain couples TRBV5-1 to TRBJ2-3, with a tentative D call TRBD1 (5 bases). The V gene's germline CDR1 is SGHRS and CDR2 YFSETQ. The V and J ends lost 5 bases and 0 bases respectively, with 16 bases between them. The CDR3 consists of 16 residues. This chain's CDR3 is CASSPPDSPSTDTQYF. DNA for the CDR3: TGCGCCAGCAGTCCACCCGACAGTCCGAGCACAGATACGCAGTATTTT.

This chain's CDR3 is CASGLGVGNTEAFF. In DNA, the CDR3 is TGTGCTAGTGGTTTAGGTGTGGGGAACACTGAAGCTTTCTTT. The genes are TRBV12-5 and TRBJ1-1; D gene uncertain. The CDR3 has 14 amino acids. Germline V gives CDR1 LGHNT, CDR2 FRNRAP. Trimming shortened V by 3 bases and J by 1 base, and 9 bases separated the two germline ends.

This chain links TRBV27 with TRBJ2-7; a possible D gene is TRBD2 (5 bases). CDR1 is MNHEY and CDR2 is SMNVEV in the germline V gene (reference sequence). Deletions cut 2 bases from V and 0 bases from J, with 14 bases between. The CDR3 is made up of 16 amino acids. CDR3 nucleotide sequence: TGTGCCAGCAGTTTAGAGGGCAGTCCTAGCTCCTACGAGCAGTACTTC. Translating gives CASSLEGSPSSYEQYF.

This chain links TRBV6-5 with TRBJ1-4; D remains unclear. Trimming pared 0 bases from V and 8 bases from J, leaving 7 bases between. Looked up from germline, CDR1 is MNHEY and CDR2 is SVGAGI. The CDR3 contains 13 residues. The CDR3 DNA is TGTGCCAGCAGTTACTCGGCAGCCGAAAAACTGTTTTTT. Amino acids: CASSYSAAEKLFF.

Only one count was recorded for this clone. V gene TRBV10-3 combines with J gene TRBJ2-7, with 7 positions matching TRBD1. Germline assignment: CDR1 ENHRY and CDR2 SYGVKD. J gave up 3 bases and V 6 bases, and 14 bases lay outside the gene matches. CDR3 length equals 16 residues. The CDR3 coding sequence is TGTGCCATCAGGGGGACCGACAGGGCCTGGGGCTACGAGCAGTACTTC. It specifies CAIRGTDRAWGYEQYF.

The CDR3 nucleotides read TGTGCCAGCAGTTTGGGACAGGGGAGTTCACCCCTCCACTTT. Its protein is CASSLGQGSSPLHF. The rearrangement links TRBV6-5 to TRBJ1-6; 10 bases map to TRBD1. Germline V lookup: CDR1 MNHEY, CDR2 SVGAGI. The CDR3 has 14 residues. V shed 4 bases and J 9 bases; nucleotides not matched to a gene: 3.

The rearrangement joins TRBV7-2 to TRBJ2-7, with 9 bases aligning to TRBD1. The V segment lost 4 bases and the J segment 6 bases; nucleotides outside the gene matches: 7. The CDR3 is 14 residues long. Germline V gene sequence: CDR1 SGHTA, CDR2 FQGNSA. CDR3 in amino acids: CASSSSGTGPEQYF. The CDR3 DNA reads TGTGCCAGCAGCTCGTCCGGGACAGGGCCCGAGCAGTACTTC.

In DNA, the CDR3 is TGTGCCATCCCTTATCGGGACTCCCGGTGCTCCGAGCAGTACTTC. Its protein is CAIPYRDSRCSEQYF. The rearrangement uses TRBV27 and TRBJ2-7; maybe TRBD2 (6 bases). CDR1 and CDR2 from the germline V gene are MNHEY and SMNVEV (reference sequence). V was clipped by 10 bases and J by 6 bases, with 25 bases between them. The CDR3 spans 15 residues.

In its sample, this clone was seen once. The chain links TRBV18 to TRBJ1-2; D may be TRBD1 (6 bases). Trimming shortened V by 3 bases and J by 4 bases, and 9 bases separated the two germline ends. This CDR3 has 13 residues. In germline, CDR1 is KGHSH, CDR2 LQKENI. In nucleotides, the CDR3 is TGTGCCAGCTCACCCGGGACAACCTATGGCTACACCTTC. Its translation is CASSPGTTYGYTF. The full variable domain, its missing parts supplied by reference TRBV18 and TRBJ1-2, is NAGVMQNPRHLVRRRGQEARLRCSPMKGHSHVYWYRQLPEEGLKFMVYLQKENIIDESGMPKERFSAEFPKEGPSILRIQQVVRGDSAAYFCASSPGTTYGYTFGSGTRLTVV.

V usage is TRBV28 and J usage is TRBJ1-2; the match to TRBD1 covers 10 bases. Germline assignment: CDR1 MDHEN and CDR2 SYDVKM. CDR3 length: 15 amino acids. Losses at the gene ends were 6 bases for V and 4 bases for J; bases not matched to a gene: 8. For the CDR3, the DNA is TGTGCCAGCAGCTTGACAGGGGGCAGTAGCTATGGCTACACCTTC. This sequence encodes CASSLTGGSSYGYTF.

V and J are TRBV6-6 and TRBJ2-5; tentatively, D is TRBD1 (5 bases). Germline CDR1 and CDR2: MNHNY and SVGAGI (reference sequence). The CDR3 contains 14 residues. Trimming cost V 7 bases and J 1 base, with 13 bases left between them. CDR3 sequence (DNA): TGTGCCAGCAACACCCACCAGGGCCAAGAGACCCAGTACTTC. Translating gives CASNTHQGQETQYF.

This clone occurred once. The chain recombines TRBV18 with TRBJ1-4; maybe TRBD1 (5 bases). Trimming left V 2 bases short and J 8 bases short, with 21 bases between. The CDR3 extends over 17 amino acids. From germline, CDR1 is KGHSH and CDR2 LQKENI. This CDR3 is CASSPGGTLGAREKLFF. CDR3 in DNA: TGTGCCAGCTCACCAGGGGGGACTCTCGGGGCTCGCGAAAAACTGTTTTTT.

The chain couples TRBV5-1 to TRBJ2-7; 12 nucleotides agree with TRBD1. Germline-derived CDR1 and CDR2 are SGHRS and YFSETQ. The V segment lost 4 bases and the J segment 5 bases; nucleotides outside the gene matches: 4. The CDR3 is made up of 14 amino acids. The CDR3 spells CASSTGTGGNEQYF. In DNA, the CDR3 is TGCGCCAGCAGCACCGGGACAGGGGGCAACGAGCAGTACTTC.

The V call is TRBV19, the J call TRBJ1-5; D perhaps matches TRBD1 (5 bases). The V gene lost 7 bases and the J gene lost 2 bases, with 15 bases spanning the gap. Germline CDR1 is LNHDA and CDR2 is SQIVND (reference sequence). The CDR3 is 15 amino acids. The CDR3 region is CASTPTWGGNQPQHF. CDR3 sequence (DNA): TGTGCCAGTACTCCGACGTGGGGGGGCAATCAGCCCCAGCATTTT.

The chain combines TRBV28 with TRBJ1-2; 10 positions agree with TRBD1. Germline V gene lookup returns CDR1 MDHEN and CDR2 SYDVKM. The V and J ends lost 6 bases and 8 bases, in that order; junction bases with no gene match: 9. The CDR3 length is 14 residues. The CDR3 protein is CASRTPGTGVGYTF. DNA for the CDR3: TGTGCCAGCAGGACCCCCGGGACAGGGGTCGGCTACACCTTC.

V is TRBV4-2 and J is TRBJ2-3; D gene uncertain. With 2 bases removed from V and 0 bases from J, the gap between germline ends came to 15 bases. Germline CDR1 reads LGHNA; CDR2 reads YNFKEQ. The CDR3 is made up of 17 amino acids. This chain's CDR3 is CASSQSAVSVSTDTQYF. CDR3 nucleotide sequence: TGTGCCAGCAGCCAATCGGCCGTCAGCGTTAGCACAGATACGCAGTATTTT.

The chain uses TRBV19 and TRBJ2-3; D is perhaps TRBD2 (5 bases). Germline V lookup: CDR1 LNHDA, CDR2 SQIVND (reference sequence). Deletions cut 6 bases from V and 2 bases from J, with 12 bases between. The CDR3 loop spans 14 amino acids. The CDR3 loop is CASRAGQSTDTQYF. The CDR3 DNA sequence: TGTGCCAGTAGGGCGGGCCAGTCCACAGATACGCAGTATTTT.

The V call is TRBV5-4, the J call TRBJ2-5; 11 bases agree with TRBD2. Germline trimming cut 1 base from V and 4 bases from J; bases unmatched to any gene: 3. The CDR3 runs 15 residues. Germline V gives CDR1 SGHNT, CDR2 YYREEE (reference sequence). The CDR3 region is CASSLRLAGGETQYF. The CDR3 DNA is TGTGCCAGCAGCTTGCGCCTAGCGGGAGGAGAGACCCAGTACTTC.

The chain uses TRBV5-1 and TRBJ2-2; 11 bases agree with TRBD2. Trimming removed 5 bases from V and 7 bases from J; junction bases left unmatched: 13. Germline V CDR1 and CDR2: SGHRS, YFSETQ. This CDR3 comprises 17 residues. DNA for the CDR3: TGCGCCAGCAGGAGAGAATTAGCGGGAGGGCCCAACGGGGAGCTGTTTTTT. This encodes CASRRELAGGPNGELFF.

The chain carries TRBV18 and TRBJ1-4; D is uncertain. In germline, CDR1 is KGHSH, CDR2 LQKENI. The CDR3 sequence is 14 residues long. Trimming left V 2 bases short and J 5 bases short, with 9 bases between. CDR3 protein: CASSPGHGNEKLFF. The CDR3, as DNA: TGTGCCAGCTCACCAGGTCACGGGAATGAAAAACTGTTTTTT.

The chain links TRBV18 to TRBJ1-1; tentative D call: TRBD1 (5 bases). CDR1 KGHSH and CDR2 LQKENI come from the germline V gene. Trimming cost V 6 bases and J 1 base, with 18 bases left between them. The CDR3 contains 16 residues. CDR3 nucleotide sequence: TGTGCCAGCTCGCCCCAGCCTGGGGCGGGGAACACTGAAGCTTTCTTT. Encoded protein: CASSPQPGAGNTEAFF.